This paragraph covers one TCR beta chain sequence. No antigen is known for it. This entry comes from a study of shared clonotypes between healthy human individuals. Background on the study: Each donor contributed plates that comprised three CD4 naive, three CD4 memory, two CD8 naive and one CD8 memory.

Deletions cut 5 bases from V and 1 base from J, with 9 bases between. CDR3 length equals 14 residues. CDR1 and CDR2 from the germline V gene are LNHDA and SQIVND (reference sequence). The study's findings and limits: Clonotypes that were shared across a few donors made up approximately 5.1% of naive CD4 clonotypes.

Profiled with immunoSEQ multiplex PCR; TCRdb holds only in-frame clones, not every one. Among millions of clones listed, approximately 92% were seen once. This TCR came from a man younger than 35 in good health. V is TRBV19 and J is TRBJ1-3; D is undetermined. The sample taken for sequencing was naive CD4+ T cells sorted from blood. Subset meaning: CD45RA+ positively selected. CDR3: CASSPTSSGNTIYF. For the CDR3, the DNA is TGTGCCAGTAGTCCCACCAGTTCTGGAAACACCATATATTTT.